These 8 T cell receptor beta chains came from one sample sequenced in a study of identical twins. Each CDR3 protein is one row after TCRdb ran MiXCR on the 5' RACE reads. The table shows about 700,000 distinct CDR3 sequences, with approximately 9% occurring only once. The sample was also linked to a second study, of yellow fever vaccine responses in identical twins.

What was sequenced was PBMCs. The source is a woman aged 18-30 years in good health.

The V gene is TRBV20-1, the J gene TRBJ2-1; 9 bases match TRBD1. This CDR3 has 18 amino acids. Trimming at V came to 0 bases and at J to 2 bases, leaving 11 bases not matched to a gene. Germline V gene sequence: CDR1 DFQATT, CDR2 SNEGSKA (reference sequence). The CDR3 coding sequence is TGCAGTGCTAGAGACGCACTTCCGGGACAGGGCGCCTACAATGAGCAGTTCTTC. This sequence encodes CSARDALPGQGAYNEQFF.

The table lists this clonotype with a few counts. The J gene is TRBJ2-3, the V gene TRBV7-2; D tentatively fits TRBD1 or TRBD2 (5 bases each). The V end lost 5 bases, the J end lost 2 bases, and 14 bases lay between the germline ends. Germline V lookup: CDR1 SGHTA, CDR2 FQGNSA. The CDR3 runs 15 residues. The DNA for the CDR3 is TGTGCCAGCAGCGGGGACGGCTCAACCACAGATACGCAGTATTTT. Its translation: CASSGDGSTTDTQYF.

V gene TRBV6-4 combines with J gene TRBJ2-4, with D unclear. The germline gives CDR1 MRHNA, CDR2 SNTAGT. The CDR3 is made up of 17 amino acids. V was shortened by 6 bases and J by 0 bases, with 18 bases between the two germline ends. CDR3 sequence reads: CASSADHLGLAKNIQYF. CDR3 sequence (DNA): TGTGCCAGCAGCGCGGACCACTTGGGTCTAGCCAAAAACATTCAGTACTTC.

This clonotype has a handful of counts. This chain joins TRBV10-1 and TRBJ2-1; D is tentatively TRBD1 or TRBD2 (7 bases each). Between the trimmed V and J ends, which lost 10 bases and 7 bases, there was a span of 17 bases. CDR1 and CDR2 (germline): WNHNN, SYGVQD (reference sequence). The CDR3 runs 13 residues. The CDR3 is CATQGEGRNEQFF. CDR3 nucleotides: TGCGCCACCCAGGGGGAGGGTAGGAATGAGCAGTTCTTC.

The V call is TRBV5-1, the J call TRBJ2-2; 11 nucleotides match TRBD2. Germline V gene lookup returns CDR1 SGHRS and CDR2 YFSETQ. J gave up 2 bases and V 4 bases, and 10 bases lay outside the gene matches. The CDR3 totals 18 residues. This chain's CDR3 is CASSPGLAANANTGELFF. CDR3 coding DNA: TGCGCCAGCAGCCCGGGACTAGCGGCAAACGCAAACACCGGGGAGCTGTTTTTT.

The V and J genes are TRBV7-2 and TRBJ2-7; 7 bases are a match to TRBD1. CDR1 SGHTA and CDR2 FQGNSA come from the germline V gene. The V gene end was trimmed by 1 base and the J gene end by 8 bases; junction bases not matched to a gene: 8. The CDR3 length is 14 residues. The CDR3, as DNA: TGTGCCAGCAGCTTAGAGGGACAGCTACAGAAGCAGTACTTC. This gives the protein CASSLEGQLQKQYF.

This clonotype was detected a few times. The chain employs TRBV5-4 and TRBJ2-7; TRBD2 matches 9 bases. The trim removed 0 bases at V and 3 bases at J, leaving 13 bases unmatched. This CDR3 is 18 amino acids long. Germline V lookup: CDR1 SGHNT, CDR2 YYREEE (reference sequence). The CDR3 loop reads CASSLGGNLAGAYYEQYF. The CDR3 DNA is TGTGCCAGCAGCTTGGGTGGGAACTTAGCGGGAGCTTACTACGAGCAGTACTTC.

J is TRBJ2-1 and V is TRBV6-2 or TRBV6-3; TRBD1 or TRBD2 may be the D gene (10 bases each). There are 18 residues in the CDR3. The germline gives CDR1 MNHEY, CDR2 SVGEGT. V dropped 2 bases and J dropped 5 bases, with 22 bases sitting between them. For the CDR3, the DNA is TGTGCCAGCAGTTACACGAAGCGGGAGGGACAGGGGAACAATGAGCAGTTCTTC. This translates into CASSYTKREGQGNNEQFF.